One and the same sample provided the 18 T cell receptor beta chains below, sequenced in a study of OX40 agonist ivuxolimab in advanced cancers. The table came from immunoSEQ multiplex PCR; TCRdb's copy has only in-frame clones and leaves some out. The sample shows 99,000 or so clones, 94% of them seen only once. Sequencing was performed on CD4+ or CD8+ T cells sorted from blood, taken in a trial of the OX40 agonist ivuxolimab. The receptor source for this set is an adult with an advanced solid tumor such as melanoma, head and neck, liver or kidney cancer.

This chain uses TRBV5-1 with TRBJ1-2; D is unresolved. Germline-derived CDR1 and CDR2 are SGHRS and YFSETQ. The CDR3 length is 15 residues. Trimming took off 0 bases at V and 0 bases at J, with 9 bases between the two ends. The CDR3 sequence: CASSLVPDPNYGYTF. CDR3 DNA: TGCGCCAGCAGCTTGGTGCCAGATCCTAACTATGGCTACACCTTC. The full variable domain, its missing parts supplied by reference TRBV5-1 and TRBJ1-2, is KAGVTQTPRYLIKTRGQQVTLSCSPISGHRSVSWYQQTPGQGLQFLFEYFSETQRNKGNFPGRFSGRQFSNSRSEMNVSTLELGDSALYLCASSLVPDPNYGYTFGSGTRLTVV.

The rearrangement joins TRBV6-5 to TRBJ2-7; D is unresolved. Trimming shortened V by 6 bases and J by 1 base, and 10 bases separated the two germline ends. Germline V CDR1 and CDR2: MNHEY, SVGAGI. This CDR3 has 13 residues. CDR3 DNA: TGTGCCAGCAGAGCTACCCCTTCCTACGAGCAGTACTTC. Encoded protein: CASRATPSYEQYF.

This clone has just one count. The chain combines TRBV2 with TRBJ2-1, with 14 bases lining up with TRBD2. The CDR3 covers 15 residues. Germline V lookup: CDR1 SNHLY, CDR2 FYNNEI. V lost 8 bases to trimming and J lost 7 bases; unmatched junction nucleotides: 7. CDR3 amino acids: CASRRGTSGRNEQFF. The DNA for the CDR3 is TGTGCCAGCCGTAGGGGGACTAGCGGGAGAAATGAGCAGTTCTTC. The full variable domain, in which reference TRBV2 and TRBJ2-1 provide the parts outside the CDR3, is EPEVTQTPSHQVTQMGQEVILRCVPISNHLYFYWYRQILGQKVEFLVSFYNNEISEKSEIFDDQFSVERPDGSNFTLKIRSTKLEDSAMYFCASRRGTSGRNEQFFGPGTRLTVL.

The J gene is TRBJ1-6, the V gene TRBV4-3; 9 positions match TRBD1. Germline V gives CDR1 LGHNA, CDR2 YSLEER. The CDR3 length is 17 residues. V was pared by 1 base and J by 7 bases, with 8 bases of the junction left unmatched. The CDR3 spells CASSQARPGTGNSPLHF. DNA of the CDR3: TGCGCCAGCAGCCAAGCGCGCCCCGGGACAGGGAATTCACCCCTCCACTTT.

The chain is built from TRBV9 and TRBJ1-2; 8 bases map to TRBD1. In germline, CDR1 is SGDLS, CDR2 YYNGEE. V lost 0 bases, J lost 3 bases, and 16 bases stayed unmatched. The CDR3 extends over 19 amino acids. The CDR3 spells CASSVALFPGQVLDYGYTF. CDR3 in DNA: TGTGCCAGCAGCGTAGCTCTATTCCCGGGACAGGTTCTAGACTATGGCTACACCTTC. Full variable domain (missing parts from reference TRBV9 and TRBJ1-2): DSGVTQTPKHLITATGQRVTLRCSPRSGDLSVYWYQQSLDQGLQFLIQYYNGEERAKGNILERFSAQQFPDLHSELNLSSLELGDSALYFCASSVALFPGQVLDYGYTFGSGTRLTVV.

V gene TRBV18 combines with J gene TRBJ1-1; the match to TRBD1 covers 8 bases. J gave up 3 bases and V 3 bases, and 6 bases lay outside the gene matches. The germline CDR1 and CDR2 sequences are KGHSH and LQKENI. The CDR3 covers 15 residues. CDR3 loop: CASSPQGARDTEAFF. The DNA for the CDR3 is TGTGCCAGCTCACCTCAGGGGGCCCGGGACACTGAAGCTTTCTTT.

The CDR3 coding sequence is TGTGCCAGCAGGAAGTTAGCGTCCGTCTACTACGAGCAGTACTTC. It is translated as CASRKLASVYYEQYF. V gene TRBV5-6 combines with J gene TRBJ2-7; weak D call: TRBD2 (5 bases). The CDR3 runs to 15 residues. Germline CDR1 and CDR2: SGHDT and YYEEEE. Trimming removed 5 bases at V and 3 bases at J, with 18 bases between.

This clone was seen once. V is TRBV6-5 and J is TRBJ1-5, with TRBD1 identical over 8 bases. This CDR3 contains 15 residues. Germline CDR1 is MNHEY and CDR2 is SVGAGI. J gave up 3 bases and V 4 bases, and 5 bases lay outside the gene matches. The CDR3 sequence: CASSSAGQDNQPQHF. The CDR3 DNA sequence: TGTGCCAGCAGTTCCGCGGGACAGGACAATCAGCCCCAGCATTTT.

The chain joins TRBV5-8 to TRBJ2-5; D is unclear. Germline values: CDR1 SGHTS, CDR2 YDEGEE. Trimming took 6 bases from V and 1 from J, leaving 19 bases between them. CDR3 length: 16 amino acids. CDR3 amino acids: CASIPGRSGVQETQYF. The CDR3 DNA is TGTGCCAGCATCCCAGGCCGGAGTGGAGTCCAAGAGACCCAGTACTTC. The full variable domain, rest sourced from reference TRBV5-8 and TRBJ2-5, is EAGVTQSPTHLIKTRGQQATLRCSPISGHTSVYWYQQALGLGLQFLLWYDEGEERNRGNFPPRFSGRQFPNYSSELNVNALELEDSALYLCASIPGRSGVQETQYFGPGTRLLVL.

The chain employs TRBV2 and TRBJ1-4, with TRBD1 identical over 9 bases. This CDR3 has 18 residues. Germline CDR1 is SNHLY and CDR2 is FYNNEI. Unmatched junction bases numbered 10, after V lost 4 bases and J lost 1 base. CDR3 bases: TGTGCCAGCAGTGTTGGTACAGGGGGCCATTTAACTAATGAAAAACTGTTTTTT. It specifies CASSVGTGGHLTNEKLFF.

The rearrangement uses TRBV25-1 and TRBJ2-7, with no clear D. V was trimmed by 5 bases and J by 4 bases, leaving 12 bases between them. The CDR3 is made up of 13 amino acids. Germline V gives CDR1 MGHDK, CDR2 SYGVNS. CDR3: CASSWYGSYEQYF. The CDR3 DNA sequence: TGTGCCAGCAGTTGGTACGGAAGTTACGAGCAGTACTTC.

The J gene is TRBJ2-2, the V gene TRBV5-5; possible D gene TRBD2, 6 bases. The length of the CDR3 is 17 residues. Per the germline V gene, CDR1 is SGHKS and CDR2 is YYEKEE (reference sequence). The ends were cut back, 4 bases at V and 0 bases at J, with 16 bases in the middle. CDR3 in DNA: TGTGCCAGCAGCCCAAGGTGGCGGGAAACGAACACCGGGGAGCTGTTTTTT. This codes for CASSPRWRETNTGELFF.

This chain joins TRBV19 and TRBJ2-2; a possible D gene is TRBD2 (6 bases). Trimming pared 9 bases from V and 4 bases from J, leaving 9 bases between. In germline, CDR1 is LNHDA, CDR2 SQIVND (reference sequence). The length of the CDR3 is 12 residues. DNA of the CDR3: TGTGCCAGCGGGAGACTCACCGGGGAGCTGTTTTTT. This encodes CASGRLTGELFF.

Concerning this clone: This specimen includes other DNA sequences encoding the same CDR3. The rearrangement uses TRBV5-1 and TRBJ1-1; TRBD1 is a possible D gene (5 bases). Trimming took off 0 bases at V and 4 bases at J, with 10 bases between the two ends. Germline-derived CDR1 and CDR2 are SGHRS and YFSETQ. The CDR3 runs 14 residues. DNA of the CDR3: TGCGCCAGCAGCTTGGGCCAGGGTGGCACTGAAGCTTTCTTT. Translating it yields CASSLGQGGTEAFF.

The DNA for the CDR3 is TGTGCCAGCAGCCACAGGGAAGCCCAGCATTTT. It yields the protein CASSHREAQHF. The chain carries TRBV6-6 and TRBJ1-5; maybe TRBD1 (6 bases). CDR1 is MNHNY, CDR2 SVGAGI, per germline (reference sequence). This CDR3 region has 11 residues. The ends were cut back, 6 bases at V and 11 bases at J, with 11 bases in the middle.

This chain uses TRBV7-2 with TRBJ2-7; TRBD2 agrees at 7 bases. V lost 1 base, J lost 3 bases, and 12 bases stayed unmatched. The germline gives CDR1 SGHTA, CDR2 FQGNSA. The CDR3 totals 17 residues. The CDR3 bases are TGTGCCAGCAGCTTAGTCAGAGAGGCGGGAGCGAGCTACGAGCAGTACTTC. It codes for CASSLVREAGASYEQYF.

Here the CDR3 DNA reads TGCAGCGTCGACGGCACCTATGGCTACACCTTC. Translated, it gives CSVDGTYGYTF. This chain joins TRBV29-1 and TRBJ1-2; no firm D call. Germline V gene data show CDR1 as SQVTM and CDR2 as ANQGSEA. The CDR3 contains 11 residues. V lost 6 bases, J lost 4 bases, and 9 bases lay in between.

This CDR3 reads CAISELGNYGYTF. The CDR3, as DNA: TGTGCCATCAGTGAATTGGGGAACTATGGCTACACCTTC. The J gene is TRBJ1-2, the V gene TRBV10-3, with D unresolved. CDR1 and CDR2 from the germline V gene are ENHRY and SYGVKD. Between the trimmed V and J ends, which lost 3 bases and 2 bases, there was a span of 7 bases. The CDR3 length is 13 residues.